These 27 T cell receptor beta chains came from one sample sequenced in a study of blood T cell repertoires in COVID-19. TCRdb's table, derived via immunoSEQ multiplex PCR, lists solely in-frame clones and lacks some. The sample contains about 130,000 clones, roughly 86% of which appear only once. Sequences were obtained from peripheral blood. The origin of the receptors is a woman in her sixties or seventies with COVID-19, enrolled during active disease.

The chain combines TRBV15 with TRBJ2-6, with a possible D match to TRBD1 (5 bases). This CDR3 region has 17 residues. CDR1 and CDR2 (germline): LNHNV, YYDKDF (reference sequence). Trimming stripped 2 bases from V and 2 bases from J, with 13 bases between. CDR3 bases: TGTGCCACCAGCAGAAAAGACCCAGGGACTGGGGCCAACGTCCTGACTTTC. This gives the protein CATSRKDPGTGANVLTF.

The chain carries TRBV4-1 and TRBJ1-3, with 9 nucleotides matching TRBD1. V was pared by 0 bases and J by 11 bases, with 5 bases of the junction left unmatched. CDR1 and CDR2 (germline): MGHRA, YSYEKL. CDR3 length equals 14 residues. The CDR3 DNA reads as TGCGCCAGCAGCCAAGAGGGACAGGGATCAGCCATATATTTT. It specifies CASSQEGQGSAIYF.

Written as DNA, the CDR3 is TGTGCCAGCAGTTACCGGACTAGCGGGGTACTAGGTACGCAGTATTTT. Protein product: CASSYRTSGVLGTQYF. The gene calls are TRBV6-5 and TRBJ2-3, with 12 bases that match TRBD2. Germline-derived CDR1 and CDR2 are MNHEY and SVGAGI. The CDR3 spans 16 residues. The J segment lost 8 bases and the V segment lost 2 bases, leaving 8 bases of the junction unmatched.

The V gene is TRBV7-9, the J gene TRBJ1-2; possible D gene TRBD1, 6 bases. V gave up 0 bases and J gave up 4 bases, with 9 bases separating them. The germline V gene has CDR1 SEHNR and CDR2 FQNEAQ (reference sequence). The CDR3 runs 14 residues. CDR3 amino acids: CASSLATGTYGYTF. CDR3 in DNA: TGTGCCAGCAGCTTAGCGACAGGCACCTATGGCTACACCTTC.

The V gene is TRBV2, the J gene TRBJ2-7; 7 nucleotides line up with TRBD1. After removal of 6 bases from V and 2 bases from J, the junction contained 4 bases not matched to a gene. In germline, CDR1 is SNHLY, CDR2 FYNNEI. The CDR3 sequence is 13 residues long. The DNA of the CDR3 is TGTGCCAGCAGGAGGGGACAGCCCTACGAGCAGTACTTC. It specifies CASRRGQPYEQYF. The full variable domain, rest sourced from reference TRBV2 and TRBJ2-7, is EPEVTQTPSHQVTQMGQEVILRCVPISNHLYFYWYRQILGQKVEFLVSFYNNEISEKSEIFDDQFSVERPDGSNFTLKIRSTKLEDSAMYFCASRRGQPYEQYFGPGTRLTVT.

This chain joins TRBV5-1 and TRBJ1-1; D is possibly TRBD1 (6 bases). The V and J ends lost 4 bases and 2 bases respectively, with 15 bases between them. Germline assignment: CDR1 SGHRS and CDR2 YFSETQ. CDR3 length equals 15 residues. The CDR3 spells CASSQDRTTNTEAFF. CDR3 nucleotides: TGCGCCAGCAGCCAGGACAGAACTACCAACACTGAAGCTTTCTTT.

This rearrangement joins TRBV11-3 to TRBJ2-2; 8 bases map to TRBD2. The CDR3 spans 14 residues. With V trimmed by 6 bases and J by 5 bases, 5 bases remained unmatched. Germline V gene lookup returns CDR1 SGHNT and CDR2 YENEEA. CDR3 sequence reads: CASSHGGVTGELFF. The CDR3 DNA sequence: TGTGCCAGCAGTCACGGGGGGGTGACCGGGGAGCTGTTTTTT.

Points on this clone: One end of the junction varies from germline; a read error may be responsible. V usage is TRBV7-8 and J usage is TRBJ2-7; D might be TRBD2 (5 bases). The CDR3 totals 16 residues. Germline V gene sequence: CDR1 SGHVS, CDR2 FQNEAQ. This CDR3 reads CAGSPNSRTGSYEQYF. The CDR3 nucleotides are TGTGCCGGCAGCCCAAATTCCCGGACGGGAAGCTACGAGCAGTACTTC. The variable domain in full, with the rest retrieved from reference TRBV7-8 and TRBJ2-7, is GAGVSQSPRYKVAKRGQDVALRCDPISGHVSLFWYQQALGQGPEFLTYFQNEAQLDKSGLPSDRFFAERPEGSVSTLKIQRTQQEDSAVYLCAGSPNSRTGSYEQYFGPGTRLTVT.

J is TRBJ1-3 and V is TRBV5-6; the D gene is possibly TRBD1 (5 bases). The CDR3 totals 14 residues. Trimming took off 5 bases at V and 0 bases at J, with 9 bases between the two ends. CDR1 SGHDT and CDR2 YYEEEE come from the germline V gene. Here the CDR3 DNA reads TGTGCCAGCAGACTCGACAGCTCTGGAAACACCATATATTTT. It specifies CASRLDSSGNTIYF.

The gene calls are TRBV19 and TRBJ2-5; 10 bases line up with TRBD1. The CDR3 sequence is 16 residues long. V was clipped by 5 bases and J by 2 bases; unmatched bases: 8. Germline CDR1 is LNHDA and CDR2 is SQIVND (reference sequence). CDR3 bases: TGTGCCAGTAGTGAGACAGGGGGCGGGATACAAGAGACCCAGTACTTC. Its protein is CASSETGGGIQETQYF.

The chain uses TRBV5-4 and TRBJ1-6; D not certain. The CDR3 is 13 residues long. Trimming left V 4 bases short and J 9 bases short, with 11 bases between. Germline values: CDR1 SGHNT, CDR2 YYREEE (reference sequence). DNA of the CDR3: TGTGCCAGCAGCCCAACACAGAGTTCACCCCTCCACTTT. Amino acid sequence: CASSPTQSSPLHF.

The rearrangement uses TRBV30 and TRBJ1-1; no firm D call. The CDR3 spans 14 residues. Deletions cut 3 bases from V and 4 bases from J, with 15 bases between. Germline CDR1 and CDR2: GTSNPN and SVGIG (reference sequence). The DNA for the CDR3 is TGTGCCTGGAGAATATACGTTAGTGGCACTGAAGCTTTCTTT. Its protein product is CAWRIYVSGTEAFF.

This rearrangement joins TRBV28 to TRBJ2-3; TRBD2 might be the D (6 bases). The ends were cut back, 5 bases at V and 6 bases at J, with 18 bases in the middle. Looked up from germline, CDR1 is MDHEN and CDR2 is SYDVKM. CDR3 size: 15 residues. The CDR3 sequence is CASSRRSGAADTQYF. In DNA, the CDR3 is TGTGCCAGCAGTCGGCGTAGCGGAGCCGCGGATACGCAGTATTTT. Filled out from reference TRBV28 and TRBJ2-3, the complete variable domain reads DVKVTQSSRYLVKRTGEKVFLECVQDMDHENMFWYRQDPGLGLRLIYFSYDVKMKEKGDIPEGYSVSREKKERFSLILESASTNQTSMYLCASSRRSGAADTQYFGPGTRLTVL.

The chain has TRBV30 and TRBJ2-3; 13 positions match TRBD2. The CDR3 runs 16 residues. Germline-derived CDR1 and CDR2 are GTSNPN and SVGIG (reference sequence). Trimming removed 3 bases from V and 4 bases from J; junction bases left unmatched: 7. In DNA, the CDR3 is TGTGCCTGGAGGTCTACTAGCGGGGGGGCCCCAGATACGCAGTATTTT. Translation: CAWRSTSGGAPDTQYF.

The rearrangement links TRBV7-8 to TRBJ1-1; maybe TRBD1 (5 bases). This CDR3 has 13 residues. In germline, CDR1 is SGHVS, CDR2 FQNEAQ. Between the trimmed V and J ends, which lost 5 bases and 14 bases, there was a span of 21 bases. CDR3 nucleotides: TGTGCCAGCAGCACGGGGGACGGTGCGTGGGGATTCTTT. Residues: CASSTGDGAWGFF.

V is TRBV5-4 and J is TRBJ2-5; weak D call: TRBD2 (6 bases). With 4 bases removed from V and 5 bases from J, the gap between germline ends came to 15 bases. The CDR3 contains 14 residues. The V gene's germline CDR1 is SGHNT and CDR2 YYREEE (reference sequence). The CDR3 here is CASSREIGGETQYF. The CDR3 coding sequence is TGTGCCAGCAGCCGTGAAATTGGAGGGGAGACCCAGTACTTC. Full variable domain (remainder filled in from reference TRBV5-4 and TRBJ2-5): ETGVTQSPTHLIKTRGQQVTLRCSSQSGHNTVSWYQQALGQGPQFIFQYYREEENGRGNFPPRFSGLQFPNYSSELNVNALELDDSALYLCASSREIGGETQYFGPGTRLLVL.

This rearrangement joins TRBV6-2 or TRBV6-3 to TRBJ1-2; 7 nucleotides align to TRBD1. The CDR3 contains 16 residues. Looked up from germline, CDR1 is MNHEY and CDR2 is SVGEGT. V lost 6 bases and J lost 7; bases outside the gene matches: 17. The CDR3 DNA is TGTGCCAGCAGCTGGGACCGGGACAGCCGGGTTCTTGGCTACACCTTC. Translating gives CASSWDRDSRVLGYTF.

The chain joins TRBV18 to TRBJ2-7, with D uncertain. The CDR3 runs 15 residues. In germline, CDR1 is KGHSH, CDR2 LQKENI. V was cut by 5 bases and J by 2 bases, with 16 bases left in between. The CDR3 spells CASSAPGSTAYEQYF. The DNA for the CDR3 is TGTGCCAGCTCAGCCCCCGGGTCGACCGCCTACGAGCAGTACTTC.

This clone was observed a few times. This chain joins TRBV18 and TRBJ2-7, with TRBD1 matching over 8 bases. Germline values: CDR1 KGHSH, CDR2 LQKENI. V shed 3 bases, J shed 3 bases, and the junction held 4 bases outside the gene matches. The CDR3 covers 14 residues. The chain's CDR3 is CASSPLGQVYEQYF. CDR3 DNA: TGTGCCAGCTCACCCTTGGGACAGGTCTACGAGCAGTACTTC.

The V and J genes are TRBV6-1 and TRBJ1-4, with unresolved D. Deletions cut 1 base from V and 5 bases from J, with 5 bases between. In germline, CDR1 is MNHNS, CDR2 SASEGT. The CDR3 extends over 13 amino acids. The CDR3 region is CASSEVVNEKLFF. CDR3 DNA: TGTGCCAGCAGTGAAGTCGTAAATGAAAAACTGTTTTTT.

V is TRBV2 and J is TRBJ2-3, with a possible D match to TRBD1 (5 bases). Germline values: CDR1 SNHLY, CDR2 FYNNEI. Between the trimmed V and J ends, which lost 8 bases and 4 bases, there was a span of 7 bases. This CDR3 comprises 11 residues. The CDR3 loop reads CASYRSDTQYF. The CDR3 DNA sequence: TGTGCCAGCTACAGGTCAGATACGCAGTATTTT.

This chain joins TRBV6-5 and TRBJ1-2, with D perhaps matching TRBD1 (5 bases). The CDR3 length is 14 residues. Germline CDR1 and CDR2: MNHEY and SVGAGI. V was clipped by 6 bases and J by 5 bases, with 16 bases between them. In DNA form, the CDR3 reads TGTGCCAGCAGGCGGGGGGGAGACCTATATGGCTACACCTTC. Its translation: CASRRGGDLYGYTF.

The chain carries TRBV9 and TRBJ2-3, with 10 bases identical to TRBD2. V shed 3 bases and J 0 bases; nucleotides not matched to a gene: 4. There are 16 residues in the CDR3. The germline V gene encodes CDR1 SGDLS and CDR2 YYNGEE. The CDR3 DNA follows: TGTGCCAGCAGCGCTAGCGGGGGCATAAGCACAGATACGCAGTATTTT. It translates to CASSASGGISTDTQYF.

The rearrangement joins TRBV19 to TRBJ2-7, with 9 bases fitting TRBD1. This CDR3 is 14 amino acids long. Germline CDR1 and CDR2: LNHDA and SQIVND (reference sequence). V shed 1 base, J shed 6 bases, and the junction held 4 bases outside the gene matches. The CDR3 sequence: CASSIGGTGTEQYF. The DNA of the CDR3 is TGTGCCAGTAGTATAGGGGGGACAGGGACCGAGCAGTACTTC.

This clone was seen a few times. The genes are TRBV30 and TRBJ1-6; D may be TRBD1 (5 bases). Trimming took off 3 bases at V and 5 bases at J, with 11 bases between the two ends. The CDR3 is made up of 14 amino acids. Germline CDR1 reads GTSNPN; CDR2 reads SVGIG (reference sequence). The CDR3 region has the DNA TGTGCCTGGAGCGTGACAGTGGATAATTCACCCCTCCACTTT. Translation: CAWSVTVDNSPLHF.

This sequence joins TRBV9 and TRBJ2-2; 11 positions agree with TRBD1. Germline V gene lookup returns CDR1 SGDLS and CDR2 YYNGEE. This CDR3 is 15 amino acids long. Germline trimming cut 3 bases from V and 5 bases from J; bases unmatched to any gene: 3. CDR3 coding DNA: TGTGCCAGCAGCGCCGGACAGGGGGCGACCGGGGAGCTGTTTTTT. This sequence encodes CASSAGQGATGELFF.

V and J are TRBV30 and TRBJ1-6, with D perhaps TRBD1 (5 bases). The CDR3 is 14 amino acids. Trimming stripped 4 bases from V and 5 bases from J, with 12 bases between. Germline assignment: CDR1 GTSNPN and CDR2 SVGIG (reference sequence). In DNA, the CDR3 is TGTGCCTGGACAGGGTTTGGGAATAATTCACCCCTCCACTTT. Its translation: CAWTGFGNNSPLHF.